The 7 T cell receptor beta chains reported below all come from one sample, sequenced in a study of T cell repertoires in cytomegalovirus infection. TCRdb reanalysed the reads using MiXCR and keeps one entry per CDR3 protein. The sample lists fewer than 950,000 distinct CDR3 sequences; less than 35% were seen once. No antigen is known for these receptors. The material sequenced was cultured CD8+ T cells from PBMCs, taken from culture after CMV antigen stimulation. All receptors derive from a human donor in good health (CMV status not recorded). Some clones in this sample may be carry-over from other donors' samples.

This clonotype was counted a few times. CDR3 region: CASSQSLGWRANQPQHF. CDR3 nucleotides: TGTGCCAGCAGCCAAAGTTTGGGATGGCGGGCCAATCAGCCCCAGCATTTT. The rearrangement uses TRBV7-8 and TRBJ1-5; D call uncertain. The CDR3 covers 17 residues. Germline V CDR1 and CDR2: SGHVS, FQNEAQ. Trimming left V 5 bases short and J 3 bases short, with 20 bases between.

This clonotype was counted only a few times. The chain has TRBV12-3 or TRBV12-4 and TRBJ2-7; D uncertain. CDR3 size: 12 residues. Trimming shortened V by 1 base and J by 8 bases, and 9 bases separated the two germline ends. CDR3 amino acids: CASSLGRLKQYF. In nucleotides, the CDR3 is TGTGCCAGCAGTTTAGGTCGTCTCAAGCAGTACTTC.

This clonotype appeared a few times. This rearrangement joins TRBV13 to TRBJ1-6; perhaps TRBD1 as D (6 bases). CDR1 and CDR2 (germline): PRHDT, FYEKMQ (reference sequence). Between the trimmed V and J ends, which lost 4 bases and 10 bases, there was a span of 17 bases. The length of the CDR3 is 15 residues. Here the CDR3 reads CASSSTGAIGSPLHF. The CDR3 region has the DNA TGTGCCAGCAGCTCGACGGGGGCCATTGGCTCACCCCTCCACTTT.

The CDR3 spells CASSPWGRELFF. In nucleotides, the CDR3 is TGTGCCAGCAGCCCATGGGGGAGGGAGCTGTTTTTT. This rearrangement joins TRBV7-3 to TRBJ2-2; the D call may be TRBD1 or TRBD2 (5 bases each). CDR1 SGHTA and CDR2 FQGTGA come from the germline V gene. Trimming cost V 5 bases and J 9 bases, with 10 bases left between them. The CDR3 runs 12 residues.

The chain employs TRBV12-3 or TRBV12-4 and TRBJ2-7; 8 bases match TRBD2. The ends lost 5 bases at V and 6 bases at J; junction bases unmatched: 3. The CDR3 loop spans 12 amino acids. CDR3 sequence reads: CASSRGGLEQYF. DNA for the CDR3: TGTGCCAGCAGTCGGGGGGGCCTCGAGCAGTACTTC.

The gene calls are TRBV19 and TRBJ2-5; 8 bases agree with TRBD2. Trimming cost V 3 bases and J 4 bases; bases outside gene matches: 10. The CDR3 is 16 amino acids. CDR1 and CDR2 from the germline V gene are LNHDA and SQIVND (reference sequence). CDR3 bases: TGTGCCAGTAGTATGGCCAGCGGGGGAGTTGGAGAGACCCAGTACTTC. This encodes CASSMASGGVGETQYF.

This chain links TRBV19 with TRBJ2-1, with D perhaps being TRBD1 or TRBD2 (5 bases each). V lost 6 bases and J 8 bases, leaving 20 bases between the germline ends. This CDR3 is built from 15 residues. The V gene's germline CDR1 is LNHDA and CDR2 SQIVND (reference sequence). The CDR3, as DNA: TGTGCCAGTAGGGCCAAGGGGACGTCAATGGATGAGCAGTTCTTC. As protein: CASRAKGTSMDEQFF.